The 9 T cell receptor beta chains below were found in one sample sequenced in a study of blood T cell repertoires in COVID-19 (dated by TCRdb to 2018 to 2020). Receptor libraries were prepared by the immunoSEQ multiplex PCR assay. Held by TCRdb, this immuneACCESS table contains in-frame sequences only and omits some clones. Under half of the omission traces to an unresolved V gene where checked; the cause of the rest is unknown. This sample comprises around 300,000 clones, under 90% of them detected only once. The ten largest make up 8% to 10% of the sample. The sequenced material came from peripheral blood. Every receptor here comes from a woman between 50 and 59 years old who had recovered from COVID-19.

The genes are TRBV3-1 (or the pseudogene TRBV3-2) and TRBJ1-6; possibly TRBD1 for D (6 bases). There are 17 residues in the CDR3. Trimming took off 4 bases at V and 8 bases at J, with 21 bases between the two ends. CDR1 and CDR2 (germline): LGHDT, YNNKEL (reference sequence). The CDR3 reads CASSPHTGNRGDSPLHF. DNA for the CDR3: TGTGCCAGCAGCCCACATACAGGGAATAGGGGTGATTCACCCCTCCACTTT.

The chain carries TRBV5-4 and TRBJ1-1, with TRBD1 identical over 8 bases. V lost 0 bases and J lost 3; bases outside the gene matches: 7. The CDR3 extends over 16 amino acids. The germline V gene encodes CDR1 SGHNT and CDR2 YYREEE (reference sequence). The CDR3 is CASSLETGGRDTEAFF. CDR3 DNA sequence: TGTGCCAGCAGCTTGGAAACAGGGGGTCGTGACACTGAAGCTTTCTTT.

This clone was observed once. This chain uses TRBV6-1 with TRBJ2-1, with 11 bases identical to TRBD2. This CDR3 has 17 residues. Unmatched junction bases numbered 12, after V lost 4 bases and J lost 7 bases. Germline CDR1 is MNHNS and CDR2 is SASEGT. Here the CDR3 reads CASSGLAGPSNLNEQFF. The CDR3 nucleotides read TGTGCCAGCAGTGGACTAGCGGGACCTTCTAATTTAAATGAGCAGTTCTTC.

The V call is TRBV6-5, the J call TRBJ2-3; a weak D match, TRBD2 (6 bases). The CDR3 sequence is 16 residues long. The V gene lost 0 bases and the J gene lost 6 bases, with 16 bases spanning the gap. Germline loops: CDR1 MNHEY, CDR2 SVGAGI. The CDR3 reads CASSYSEAGMGDTQYF. For the CDR3, the DNA is TGTGCCAGCAGTTACTCGGAGGCGGGAATGGGGGATACGCAGTATTTT.

The chain carries TRBV10-3 and TRBJ2-7; 12 bases are a match to TRBD2. This CDR3 comprises 21 residues. Germline V gene lookup returns CDR1 ENHRY and CDR2 SYGVKD. V trimming: 4 bases; J trimming: 5 bases; junction bases outside the gene matches: 24. The CDR3 DNA sequence: TGTGCCATCAGTGGCTTTCCGCCGACTAGCGGGAGTGCCCGCGGTCGGGACGAGCAGTACTTC. Protein sequence: CAISGFPPTSGSARGRDEQYF.

The rearrangement joins TRBV28 to TRBJ1-1, with D possibly matching TRBD1 (6 bases). CDR3 length: 14 residues. Germline V CDR1 and CDR2: MDHEN, SYDVKM. With 7 bases removed from V and 4 bases from J, the gap between germline ends came to 16 bases. CDR3 sequence reads: CASIGGARSTEAFF. The CDR3 coding sequence is TGTGCCAGCATCGGGGGGGCGCGGAGCACTGAAGCTTTCTTT.

Worth noting for this clone: Other DNA sequences from this sample encode an identical CDR3 as well. The chain combines TRBV7-2 with TRBJ2-3; 10 bases agree with TRBD1. The V gene's germline CDR1 is SGHTA and CDR2 FQGNSA. The CDR3 length is 14 residues. V lost 5 bases, J lost 6 bases, and 5 bases stayed unmatched. CDR3 coding DNA: TGTGCCAGCAGCCCGACAGGGGGCCGTGATACGCAGTATTTT. Translated: CASSPTGGRDTQYF.

The chain is built from TRBV6-1 and TRBJ2-5, with 8 bases aligning to TRBD2. The CDR3 spans 17 residues. The germline gives CDR1 MNHNS, CDR2 SASEGT. V lost 3 bases and J lost 2; bases outside the gene matches: 11. CDR3 residues: CASSDSLHSGAQETQYF. The CDR3 DNA reads as TGTGCCAGCAGTGATTCCCTCCATAGCGGGGCGCAAGAGACCCAGTACTTC.

The chain carries TRBV20-1 and TRBJ1-5; D gene uncertain. CDR1 DFQATT and CDR2 SNEGSKA come from the germline V gene (reference sequence). V lost 3 bases, J lost 5 bases, and 11 bases lay in between. CDR3 size: 13 residues. The CDR3 DNA reads as TGCAGTGCTAGTCCCTTACTAGATCAGCCCCAGCATTTT. It specifies CSASPLLDQPQHF.